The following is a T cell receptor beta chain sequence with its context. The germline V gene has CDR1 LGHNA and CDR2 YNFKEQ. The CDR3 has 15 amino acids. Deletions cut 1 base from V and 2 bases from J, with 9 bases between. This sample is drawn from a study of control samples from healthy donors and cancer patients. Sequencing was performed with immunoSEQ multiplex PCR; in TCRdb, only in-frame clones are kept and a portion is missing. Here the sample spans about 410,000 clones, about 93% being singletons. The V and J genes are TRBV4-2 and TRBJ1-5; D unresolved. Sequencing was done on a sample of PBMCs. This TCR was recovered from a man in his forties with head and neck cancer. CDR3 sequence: CASSQGSPGNQPQHF. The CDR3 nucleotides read TGTGCCAGCAGCCAAGGAAGCCCGGGCAATCAGCCCCAGCATTTT.